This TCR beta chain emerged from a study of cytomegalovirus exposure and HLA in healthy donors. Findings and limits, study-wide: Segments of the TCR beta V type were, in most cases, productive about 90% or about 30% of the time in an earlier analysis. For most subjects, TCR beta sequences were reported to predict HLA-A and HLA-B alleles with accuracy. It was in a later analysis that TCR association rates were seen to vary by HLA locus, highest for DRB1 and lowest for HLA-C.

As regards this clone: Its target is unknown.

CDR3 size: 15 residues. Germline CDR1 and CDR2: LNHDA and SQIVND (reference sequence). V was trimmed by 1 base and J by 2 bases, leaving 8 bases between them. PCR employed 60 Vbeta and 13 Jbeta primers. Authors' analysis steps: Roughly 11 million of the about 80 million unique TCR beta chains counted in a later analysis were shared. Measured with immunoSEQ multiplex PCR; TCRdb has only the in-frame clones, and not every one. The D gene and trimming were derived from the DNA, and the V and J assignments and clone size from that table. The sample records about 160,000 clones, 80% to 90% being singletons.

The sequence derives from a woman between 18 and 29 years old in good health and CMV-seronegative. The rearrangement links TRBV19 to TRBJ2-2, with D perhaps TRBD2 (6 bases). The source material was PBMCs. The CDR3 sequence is CASSIAGDNTGELFF. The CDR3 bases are TGTGCCAGTAGTATAGCGGGAGACAACACCGGGGAGCTGTTTTTT.